What follows are 30 T cell receptor beta chains derived from one specimen sequenced in a study of T cell responses to AZD1222 COVID-19 vaccine. Only in-frame clones appear in the TCRdb table, and some are missing; sequencing was by immunoSEQ multiplex PCR. This repertoire shows roughly 140,000 clones, 80% to 95% found once; its top ten account for over 1.5%. The source was peripheral blood, collected on day 0 of AZD1222 vaccination. These receptors all come from an adult in good health.

The chain links TRBV2 to TRBJ1-5; possibly TRBD1 for D (6 bases). Germline V gene sequence: CDR1 SNHLY, CDR2 FYNNEI. The V end lost 3 bases, the J end lost 8 bases, and 14 bases lay between the germline ends. The CDR3 length is 14 residues. The CDR3 DNA reads as TGTGCCAGCAGTGACCCAGGGGTGTTTGAGCCCCAGCATTTT. Its protein is CASSDPGVFEPQHF.

J is TRBJ2-1 and V is TRBV10-3; D call uncertain. From germline, CDR1 is ENHRY and CDR2 SYGVKD. Deletions cut 5 bases from V and 8 bases from J, with 10 bases between. The CDR3 runs 12 residues. The DNA of the CDR3 is TGTGCCATCAGTAGGGAAGTCGATGAGCAGTTCTTC. Its protein product is CAISREVDEQFF.

V and J are TRBV5-1 and TRBJ2-1; the D gene is possibly TRBD1 (5 bases). Trimming took off 4 bases at V and 7 bases at J, with 15 bases between the two ends. Germline CDR1 reads SGHRS; CDR2 reads YFSETQ. This CDR3 has 14 amino acids. The CDR3: CASSLSQGLNEQFF. The CDR3 DNA sequence: TGCGCCAGCAGCCTGTCCCAGGGTTTGAATGAGCAGTTCTTC.

The CDR3 nucleotides read TGTGCCAGCCTCTCCGGGGGCCCATCTGGGGCCAACGTCCTGACTTTC. Amino acid sequence: CASLSGGPSGANVLTF. The genes are TRBV18 and TRBJ2-6; D possibly matches TRBD1 or TRBD2 (6 bases each). The CDR3 sequence is 16 residues long. The V and J ends lost 8 bases and 1 base respectively, with 15 bases between them. Germline CDR1 and CDR2: KGHSH and LQKENI.

The V and J genes are TRBV30 and TRBJ1-2, with D tentatively TRBD1 (5 bases). Germline CDR1 GTSNPN, CDR2 SVGIG (reference sequence). The V end lost 4 bases, the J end lost 4 bases, and 13 bases lay between the germline ends. This CDR3 region has 13 residues. CDR3 DNA: TGTGCCTGGAATATCGGGGACCTCTATGGCTACACCTTC. This encodes CAWNIGDLYGYTF. Filled out from reference TRBV30 and TRBJ1-2, the complete variable domain reads SQTIHQWPATLVQPVGSPLSLECTVEGTSNPNLYWYRQAAGRGLQLLFYSVGIGQISSEVPQNLSASRPQDRQFILSSKKLLLSDSGFYLCAWNIGDLYGYTFGSGTRLTVV.

This clone is a singleton in its sample. The chain has TRBV11-2 and TRBJ1-1; D unresolved. The V and J ends lost 5 bases and 1 base respectively, with 14 bases between them. The V gene's germline CDR1 is SGHAT and CDR2 FQNNGV. The CDR3 spans 15 residues. The CDR3 DNA reads TGTGCCAGCAGCCTCGGACGGATTGGGAACACTGAAGCTTTCTTT. This sequence encodes CASSLGRIGNTEAFF.

V is TRBV6-5 and J is TRBJ1-2, with 9 bases lining up with TRBD1. CDR1 and CDR2 from the germline V gene are MNHEY and SVGAGI. CDR3 length equals 15 residues. The J segment lost 4 bases and the V segment lost 6 bases, leaving 9 bases of the junction unmatched. This CDR3 is CASSREGTGFYGYTF. The CDR3 DNA sequence: TGTGCCAGCAGCCGAGAGGGGACAGGGTTCTATGGCTACACCTTC.

The chain is built from TRBV13 and TRBJ2-5; D tentatively fits TRBD1 or TRBD2 (5 bases each). Looked up from germline, CDR1 is PRHDT and CDR2 is FYEKMQ (reference sequence). The CDR3 runs to 15 residues. The V end was cut by 3 bases, the J end by 5 bases, with 16 bases between. The CDR3 here is CASSFRPGPYETQYF. CDR3 nucleotides: TGTGCCAGCAGCTTTCGCCCGGGGCCTTACGAGACCCAGTACTTC.

This chain links TRBV21-1 with TRBJ2-7; the D segment call TRBD1 is taken from the table without a DNA check. TRBV21-1 corresponds to a pseudogene. This CDR3 spans 14 amino acids. The CDR3 sequence: CASSKAPDTYEQYF. The CDR3 bases are TGTGCCAGCAGCAAAGCACCCGACACCTACGAGCAGTACTTC.

This clone came up once. CDR3 nucleotides: TGTGCCAGCAAATCAAACAGGGGGAGCAATCAGCCCCAGCATTTT. It is translated as CASKSNRGSNQPQHF. The chain couples TRBV2 to TRBJ1-5; 8 bases line up with TRBD1. This CDR3 has 15 residues. Per the germline V gene, CDR1 is SNHLY and CDR2 is FYNNEI. Trimming cost V 7 bases and J 1 base; bases outside gene matches: 6. Full variable domain (rest looked up from reference TRBV2 and TRBJ1-5): EPEVTQTPSHQVTQMGQEVILRCVPISNHLYFYWYRQILGQKVEFLVSFYNNEISEKSEIFDDQFSVERPDGSNFTLKIRSTKLEDSAMYFCASKSNRGSNQPQHFGDGTRLSIL.

The V and J genes are TRBV7-9 and TRBJ2-3, with TRBD1 matching over 12 bases. Unmatched junction bases numbered 9, after V lost 6 bases and J lost 5 bases. CDR3 length: 16 amino acids. Germline V gene sequence: CDR1 SEHNR, CDR2 FQNEAQ (reference sequence). In DNA form, the CDR3 reads TGTGCCAGCAGTTTTACCGGGACAGGGGGCAAAGATACGCAGTATTTT. It specifies CASSFTGTGGKDTQYF. The variable domain in full, with the rest retrieved from reference TRBV7-9 and TRBJ2-3, is DTGVSQNPRHKITKRGQNVTFRCDPISEHNRLYWYRQTLGQGPEFLTYFQNEAQLEKSRLLSDRFSAERPKGSFSTLEIQRTEQGDSAMYLCASSFTGTGGKDTQYFGPGTRLTVL.

The rearrangement joins TRBV6-5 to TRBJ1-5, with D possibly being TRBD1 (5 bases). V dropped 5 bases and J dropped 0 bases, with 11 bases sitting between them. The CDR3 sequence is 15 residues long. The germline CDR1 and CDR2 sequences are MNHEY and SVGAGI. The CDR3 loop is CASSTGRYSNQPQHF. The CDR3 DNA reads TGTGCCAGCAGTACAGGACGGTATAGCAATCAGCCCCAGCATTTT.

The chain is built from TRBV5-4 and TRBJ2-5; D is perhaps TRBD1 or TRBD2 (5 bases each). The germline CDR1 and CDR2 sequences are SGHNT and YYREEE (reference sequence). The CDR3 covers 16 residues. The V end was cut by 0 bases, the J end by 4 bases, with 16 bases between. CDR3 sequence reads: CASSLAGASSAETQYF. CDR3 DNA: TGTGCCAGCAGCTTGGCCGGGGCTTCCTCAGCAGAGACCCAGTACTTC. The full variable domain, completed using reference TRBV5-4 and TRBJ2-5, is ETGVTQSPTHLIKTRGQQVTLRCSSQSGHNTVSWYQQALGQGPQFIFQYYREEENGRGNFPPRFSGLQFPNYSSELNVNALELDDSALYLCASSLAGASSAETQYFGPGTRLLVL.

This rearrangement joins TRBV4-1 to TRBJ2-7; 14 bases align to TRBD2. This CDR3 has 18 residues. V was clipped by 3 bases and J by 3 bases; unmatched bases: 10. Germline CDR1 reads MGHRA; CDR2 reads YSYEKL. The CDR3 bases are TGCGCCAGCAGCCATGGGACTAGCGGGAGTATAGGGCGCTACGAGCAGTACTTC. It encodes CASSHGTSGSIGRYEQYF.

This chain uses TRBV6-5 with TRBJ2-5; 8 nucleotides agree with TRBD1. Trimming took 2 bases from V and 7 from J; bases not matched to a gene: 0. This CDR3 has 12 amino acids. Germline CDR1 MNHEY, CDR2 SVGAGI. The CDR3 bases are TGTGCCAGCAGTTACACAGGGGGGACCCAGTACTTC. Translating gives CASSYTGGTQYF.

The rearrangement uses TRBV2 and TRBJ2-7, with 7 bases aligning to TRBD1. Trimming cost V 1 base and J 6 bases; bases outside gene matches: 9. The CDR3 contains 15 residues. The V gene's germline CDR1 is SNHLY and CDR2 FYNNEI. Written as DNA, the CDR3 is TGTGCCAGCAGTGAAGGAGGGGGCCTTAGGCGCGAGCAGTACTTC. Protein sequence: CASSEGGGLRREQYF.

This clone came up once. The genes are TRBV18 and TRBJ1-3; D call uncertain. Trimming shortened V by 1 base and J by 2 bases, and 9 bases separated the two germline ends. CDR1 is KGHSH and CDR2 is LQKENI in the germline V gene. The CDR3 totals 15 residues. CDR3 sequence (DNA): TGTGCCAGCTCACCACAGGCGGCTACTGGAAACACCATATATTTT. Its translation: CASSPQAATGNTIYF.

A few counts support this clone. V is TRBV19 and J is TRBJ1-5, with D perhaps matching TRBD1 (5 bases). Germline V gene data show CDR1 as LNHDA and CDR2 as SQIVND (reference sequence). Trimming took 8 bases from V and 4 from J, leaving 12 bases between them. CDR3 length: 13 residues. Here the CDR3 reads CASHRGGNQPQHF. In DNA, the CDR3 is TGTGCCAGTCATAGGGGAGGGAATCAGCCCCAGCATTTT.

The chain links TRBV3-1 (or the pseudogene TRBV3-2) to TRBJ2-5; 11 bases match TRBD2. Germline lookup yields CDR1 LGHDT and CDR2 YNNKEL (reference sequence). This CDR3 has 15 residues. V dropped 3 bases and J dropped 5; count of bases not matched to a gene: 5. In DNA form, the CDR3 reads TGTGCCAGCAGCCATTTTAGCGGGAGGGGGGAGACCCAGTACTTC. Protein sequence: CASSHFSGRGETQYF.

V usage is TRBV28 and J usage is TRBJ2-1; D not resolved. The CDR3 is made up of 12 amino acids. Germline V gene lookup returns CDR1 MDHEN and CDR2 SYDVKM. The ends were cut back, 2 bases at V and 9 bases at J, with 8 bases in the middle. DNA for the CDR3: TGTGCCAGCAGTTTACGAGGTTTTGAGCAGTTCTTC. Encoded protein: CASSLRGFEQFF.

The chain is built from TRBV28 and TRBJ1-2; D may be TRBD1 (5 bases). The V gene's germline CDR1 is MDHEN and CDR2 SYDVKM. There are 15 residues in the CDR3. Trimming removed 4 bases from V and 5 bases from J, with 17 bases in between. The DNA of the CDR3 is TGTGCCAGCAGTTCCCCCGGAACAGGAGTATATGGCTACACCTTC. Encoded protein: CASSSPGTGVYGYTF.

The V and J genes are TRBV28 and TRBJ1-2; weak D call: TRBD1 (6 bases). The CDR3 extends over 15 amino acids. Between the trimmed V and J ends, which lost 4 bases and 3 bases, there was a span of 15 bases. The germline V gene encodes CDR1 MDHEN and CDR2 SYDVKM. DNA for the CDR3: TGTGCCAGCAGTTCCCCGCGGGGGGGCGACTATGGCTACACCTTC. As protein: CASSSPRGGDYGYTF.

The chain uses TRBV11-2 and TRBJ2-7, with unresolved D. The CDR3 spans 14 residues. Trimming took 5 bases from V and 0 from J, leaving 11 bases between them. The V gene's germline CDR1 is SGHAT and CDR2 FQNNGV. The CDR3 sequence is CASSTLIGSYEQYF. The CDR3 DNA is TGTGCCAGCAGCACTCTCATTGGCTCCTACGAGCAGTACTTC.

V is TRBV5-1 and J is TRBJ2-5; no clear D. Trimming cost V 0 bases and J 3 bases, with 6 bases left between them. The CDR3 contains 13 residues. Germline loops: CDR1 SGHRS, CDR2 YFSETQ. The CDR3 sequence: CASSLGQKETQYF. CDR3 DNA: TGCGCCAGCAGCTTGGGCCAAAAAGAGACCCAGTACTTC.

The rearrangement links TRBV5-5 to TRBJ2-7; 8 nucleotides align to TRBD2. Germline V lookup: CDR1 SGHKS, CDR2 YYEKEE (reference sequence). The CDR3 runs 15 residues. V was pared by 1 base and J by 2 bases, with 5 bases of the junction left unmatched. The CDR3 loop is CASSLSSGTAYEQYF. The CDR3 nucleotides read TGTGCCAGCAGCTTGAGTAGCGGGACGGCCTACGAGCAGTACTTC. The entire variable domain, with the rest obtained from reference TRBV5-5 and TRBJ2-7, is as follows: DAGVTQSPTHLIKTRGQQVTLRCSPISGHKSVSWYQQVLGQGPQFIFQYYEKEERGRGNFPDRFSARQFPNYSSELNVNALLLGDSALYLCASSLSSGTAYEQYFGPGTRLTVT.

The chain has TRBV28 and TRBJ1-5; D unresolved. V lost 5 bases and J 5 bases, leaving 13 bases between the germline ends. The CDR3 runs 14 residues. Germline CDR1 reads MDHEN; CDR2 reads SYDVKM. The CDR3 spells CASSPSIGDQPQHF. The DNA for the CDR3 is TGTGCCAGCAGTCCGAGTATAGGCGATCAGCCCCAGCATTTT. Combining the CDR3 with reference TRBV28 and TRBJ1-5 gives the whole variable domain DVKVTQSSRYLVKRTGEKVFLECVQDMDHENMFWYRQDPGLGLRLIYFSYDVKMKEKGDIPEGYSVSREKKERFSLILESASTNQTSMYLCASSPSIGDQPQHFGDGTRLSIL.

This clone has a single count. The V and J genes are TRBV28 and TRBJ1-2; 10 bases align to TRBD1. From germline, CDR1 is MDHEN and CDR2 SYDVKM. The length of the CDR3 is 14 residues. V shed 4 bases and J 7 bases; nucleotides not matched to a gene: 6. As DNA, the CDR3 is TGTGCCAGCAGTTCGGCCGGGACAGGGGTTGGCTACACCTTC. As protein: CASSSAGTGVGYTF.

The genes are TRBV6-2 or TRBV6-3 and TRBJ1-4; 7 positions match TRBD1. CDR3 length equals 14 residues. J gave up 8 bases and V 5 bases, and 8 bases lay outside the gene matches. The germline CDR1 and CDR2 sequences are MNHEY and SVGEGT. The CDR3 loop reads CASSRQGNEEKLFF. The CDR3 nucleotides are TGTGCCAGCAGTCGACAGGGAAATGAAGAAAAACTGTTTTTT.

The chain couples TRBV3-1 (or the pseudogene TRBV3-2) to TRBJ2-7, with D perhaps matching TRBD2 (6 bases). The CDR3 runs 14 residues. Trimming cost V 3 bases and J 0 bases, with 9 bases left between them. Germline lookup yields CDR1 LGHDT and CDR2 YNNKEL (reference sequence). CDR3 nucleotides: TGTGCCAGCAGCCAGGCGGGAAGCTCCTACGAGCAGTACTTC. Its protein is CASSQAGSSYEQYF.

The gene calls are TRBV19 and TRBJ1-3, with 10 bases aligning to TRBD1. Germline assignment: CDR1 LNHDA and CDR2 SQIVND (reference sequence). The CDR3 contains 16 residues. Trimming cost V 3 bases and J 4 bases; bases outside gene matches: 6. In nucleotides, the CDR3 is TGTGCCAGTAGTATCCGGGACAGGGGCGGCGGAAACACCATATATTTT. Translation gives CASSIRDRGGGNTIYF.